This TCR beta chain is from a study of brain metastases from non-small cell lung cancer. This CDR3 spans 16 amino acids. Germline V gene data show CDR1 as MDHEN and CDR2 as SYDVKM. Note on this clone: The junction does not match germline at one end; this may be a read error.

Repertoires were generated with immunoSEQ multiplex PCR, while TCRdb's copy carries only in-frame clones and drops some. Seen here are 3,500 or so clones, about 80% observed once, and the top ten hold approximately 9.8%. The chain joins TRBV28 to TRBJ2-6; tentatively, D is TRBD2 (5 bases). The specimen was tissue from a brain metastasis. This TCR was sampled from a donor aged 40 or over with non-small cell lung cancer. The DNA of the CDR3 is TGTGCCACCAGTTCGGGTATAACTAGGGGGGCCAACGTCCTGACTTTC. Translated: CATSSGITRGANVLTF.